This T cell receptor (beta chain) was identified in a study of blood T cell repertoires in COVID-19. Using immunoSEQ multiplex PCR, the repertoire was profiled, and TCRdb retains in-frame clones only, with some absent. The sample has about 170,000 clones, over 75% seen once. The length of the CDR3 is 18 residues. Per the germline V gene, CDR1 is MGHRA and CDR2 is YSYEKL. J gave up 4 bases and V 2 bases, and 11 bases lay outside the gene matches. The cohort comprised adults aged roughly 18 to 95 years residing in about 25 US areas. Sample: PBMCs or T cells enriched from blood (not recorded which). The rearrangement links TRBV4-1 to TRBJ1-4; TRBD1 matches 9 bases. This TCR was sampled from a woman younger than 30 who had recovered from COVID-19. CDR3 bases: TGCGCCAGCAGCCAACTACAGGGGGCGCACCTCATTAATGAAAAACTGTTTTTT. Its protein product is CASSQLQGAHLINEKLFF.